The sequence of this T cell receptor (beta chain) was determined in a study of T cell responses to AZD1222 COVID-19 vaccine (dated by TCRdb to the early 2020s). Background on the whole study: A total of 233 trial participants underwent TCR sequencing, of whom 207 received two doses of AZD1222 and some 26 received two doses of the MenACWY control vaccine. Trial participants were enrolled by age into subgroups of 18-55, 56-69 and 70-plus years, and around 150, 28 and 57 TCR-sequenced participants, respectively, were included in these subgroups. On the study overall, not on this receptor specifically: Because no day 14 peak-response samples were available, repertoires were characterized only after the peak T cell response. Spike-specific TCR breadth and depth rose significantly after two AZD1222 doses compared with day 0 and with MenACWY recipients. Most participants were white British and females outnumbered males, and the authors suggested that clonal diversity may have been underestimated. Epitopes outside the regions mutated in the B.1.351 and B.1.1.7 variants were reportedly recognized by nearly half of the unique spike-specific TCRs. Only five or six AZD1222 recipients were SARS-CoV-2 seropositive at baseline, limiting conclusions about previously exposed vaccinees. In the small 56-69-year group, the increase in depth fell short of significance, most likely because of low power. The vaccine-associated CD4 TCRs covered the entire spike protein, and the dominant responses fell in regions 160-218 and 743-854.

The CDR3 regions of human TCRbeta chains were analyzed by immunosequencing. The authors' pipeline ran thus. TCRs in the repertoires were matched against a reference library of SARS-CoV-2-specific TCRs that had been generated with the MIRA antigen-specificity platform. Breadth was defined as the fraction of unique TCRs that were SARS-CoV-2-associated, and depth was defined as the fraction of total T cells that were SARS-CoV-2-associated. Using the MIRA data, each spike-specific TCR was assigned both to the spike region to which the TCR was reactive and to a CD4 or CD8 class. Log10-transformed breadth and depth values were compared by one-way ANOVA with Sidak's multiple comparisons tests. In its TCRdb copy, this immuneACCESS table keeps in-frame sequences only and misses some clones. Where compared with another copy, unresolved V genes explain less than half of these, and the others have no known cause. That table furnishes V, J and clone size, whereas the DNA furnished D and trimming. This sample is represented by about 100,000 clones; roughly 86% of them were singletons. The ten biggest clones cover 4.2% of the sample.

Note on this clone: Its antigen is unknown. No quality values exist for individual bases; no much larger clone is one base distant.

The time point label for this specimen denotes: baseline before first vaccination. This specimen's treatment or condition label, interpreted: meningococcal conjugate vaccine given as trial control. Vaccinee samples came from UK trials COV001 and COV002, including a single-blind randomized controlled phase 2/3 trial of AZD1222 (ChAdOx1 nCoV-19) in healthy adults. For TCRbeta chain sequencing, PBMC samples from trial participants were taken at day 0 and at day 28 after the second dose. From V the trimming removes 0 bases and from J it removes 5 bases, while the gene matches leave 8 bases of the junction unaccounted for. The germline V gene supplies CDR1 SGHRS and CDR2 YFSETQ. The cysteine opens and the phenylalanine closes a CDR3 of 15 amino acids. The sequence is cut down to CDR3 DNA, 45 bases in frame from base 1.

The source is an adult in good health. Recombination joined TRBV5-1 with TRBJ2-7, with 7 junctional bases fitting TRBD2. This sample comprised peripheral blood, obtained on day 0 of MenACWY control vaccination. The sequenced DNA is TGCGCCAGCAGCTTGGAGGCGGGAGCGGAGAACGAGCAGTACTTC. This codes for CASSLEAGAENEQYF.